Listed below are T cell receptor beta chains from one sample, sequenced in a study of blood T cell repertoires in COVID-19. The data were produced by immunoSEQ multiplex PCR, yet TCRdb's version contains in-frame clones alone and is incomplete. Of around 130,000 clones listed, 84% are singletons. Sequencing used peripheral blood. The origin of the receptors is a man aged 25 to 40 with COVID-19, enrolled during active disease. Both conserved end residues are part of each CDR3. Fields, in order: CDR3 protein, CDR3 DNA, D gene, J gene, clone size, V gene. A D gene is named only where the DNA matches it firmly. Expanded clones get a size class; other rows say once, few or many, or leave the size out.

CDR3 protein: CASSPLQGPRYEQYF; CDR3 DNA: TGTGCCAGTAGTCCCCTTCAGGGGCCGCGATACGAGCAGTACTTC; D gene: -; J gene: TRBJ2-7; clone size: -; V gene: TRBV19
CDR3 protein: CASSFQVEETQYF; CDR3 DNA: TGTGCCAGCAGCTTTCAGGTGGAAGAGACCCAGTACTTC; D gene: -; J gene: TRBJ2-5; clone size: -; V gene: TRBV5-8
CDR3 protein: CATSRDQGGGNQPQHF; CDR3 DNA: TGTGCCACCAGCAGAGATCAAGGGGGGGGCAATCAGCCCCAGCATTTT; D gene: -; J gene: TRBJ1-5; clone size: -; V gene: TRBV15
CDR3 protein: CASSLFSVIKGVTGELFF; CDR3 DNA: TGTGCCAGCAGTTTATTCTCAGTTATCAAAGGGGTCACCGGGGAGCTGTTTTTT; D gene: -; J gene: TRBJ2-2; clone size: few; V gene: TRBV28
CDR3 protein: CATSSRTSSGDPLHF; CDR3 DNA: TGTGCCACCAGCAGCAGAACCTCCTCAGGGGACCCCCTCCACTTT; D gene: -; J gene: TRBJ1-6; clone size: -; V gene: TRBV15
CDR3 protein: CAWSATVNTEAFF; CDR3 DNA: TGTGCCTGGAGTGCTACAGTGAACACTGAAGCTTTCTTT; D gene: -; J gene: TRBJ1-1; clone size: -; V gene: TRBV30
CDR3 protein: CASSLVWHQETQYF; CDR3 DNA: TGTGCCAGCAGCTTGGTCTGGCATCAAGAGACCCAGTACTTC; D gene: -; J gene: TRBJ2-5; clone size: -; V gene: TRBV5-8
CDR3 protein: CASSKSSGTSTDTQYF; CDR3 DNA: TGTGCCAGCAGCAAATCTAGCGGAACTAGCACAGATACGCAGTATTTT; D gene: TRBD2; J gene: TRBJ2-3; clone size: once; V gene: TRBV7-6
CDR3 protein: CASSLSPDLAGVTDTQYF; CDR3 DNA: TGCGCCAGCAGCTTGTCCCCTGACTTAGCGGGAGTGACAGATACGCAGTATTTT; D gene: TRBD2; J gene: TRBJ2-3; clone size: -; V gene: TRBV5-1
CDR3 protein: CASSGDRGYNEQFF; CDR3 DNA: TGTGCCAGCAGCGGGGACAGGGGCTACAATGAGCAGTTCTTC; D gene: TRBD1; J gene: TRBJ2-1; clone size: -; V gene: TRBV3-1/TRBV3-2
CDR3 protein: CASSFMLAEEQFF; CDR3 DNA: TGTGCCAGCAGCTTCATGCTAGCGGAAGAGCAGTTCTTC; D gene: TRBD2; J gene: TRBJ2-1; clone size: -; V gene: TRBV11-1
CDR3 protein: CATSRVERDYNEQFF; CDR3 DNA: TGTGCCACCAGCAGAGTGGAGAGGGACTACAATGAGCAGTTCTTC; D gene: -; J gene: TRBJ2-1; clone size: -; V gene: TRBV15
CDR3 protein: CASSYSQRGITDTQYF; CDR3 DNA: TGTGCCAGCAGTTATTCTCAGCGGGGAATCACAGATACGCAGTATTTT; D gene: TRBD2; J gene: TRBJ2-3; clone size: -; V gene: TRBV6-5
CDR3 protein: CASSLEQGASYGYTF; CDR3 DNA: TGTGCCAGCAGCTTAGAACAGGGGGCGAGCTATGGCTACACCTTC; D gene: TRBD1; J gene: TRBJ1-2; clone size: -; V gene: TRBV7-8
CDR3 protein: CAWRVAGGSGELFF; CDR3 DNA: TGTGCCTGGAGGGTAGCGGGAGGCAGCGGGGAGCTGTTTTTT; D gene: TRBD2; J gene: TRBJ2-2; clone size: once; V gene: TRBV30
CDR3 protein: CASSLSGNTKNIQYF; CDR3 DNA: TGTGCCAGCAGTTTATCGGGGAATACCAAAAACATTCAGTACTTC; D gene: -; J gene: TRBJ2-4; clone size: -; V gene: TRBV28
CDR3 protein: CASKQTSGGTDTQYF; CDR3 DNA: TGTGCCAGCAAACAAACTAGCGGGGGCACAGATACGCAGTATTTT; D gene: TRBD2; J gene: TRBJ2-3; clone size: -; V gene: TRBV28
CDR3 protein: CASSYSFGQGAQPQHF; CDR3 DNA: TGTGCCAGCAGTTACAGCTTCGGGCAGGGGGCACAACCCCAGCATTTT; D gene: TRBD1; J gene: TRBJ1-5; clone size: -; V gene: TRBV6-2/TRBV6-3
CDR3 protein: CASSPQQGDTEAFF; CDR3 DNA: TGTGCCAGCTCACCCCAACAGGGTGACACTGAAGCTTTCTTT; D gene: -; J gene: TRBJ1-1; clone size: once; V gene: TRBV18
CDR3 protein: CASSSPGQGKVGQYF; CDR3 DNA: TGTGCCAGCAGTTCCCCGGGACAGGGGAAGGTCGGGCAGTACTTC; D gene: TRBD1; J gene: TRBJ2-7; clone size: once; V gene: TRBV6-5
CDR3 protein: CASSITGSREAFF; CDR3 DNA: TGTGCCAGTAGTATTACAGGGAGCCGCGAAGCTTTCTTT; D gene: -; J gene: TRBJ1-1; clone size: -; V gene: TRBV19
CDR3 protein: CASGIQGKRYEQYF; CDR3 DNA: TGTGCCAGCGGAATACAGGGGAAAAGGTACGAGCAGTACTTC; D gene: TRBD1; J gene: TRBJ2-7; clone size: few; V gene: TRBV5-6
CDR3 protein: CASSSARATGRAFF; CDR3 DNA: TGTGCCAGCAGCTCCGCGCGGGCGACAGGGCGAGCTTTCTTT; D gene: TRBD1; J gene: TRBJ1-1; clone size: -; V gene: TRBV5-8
CDR3 protein: CASSGRNYEQYF; CDR3 DNA: TGTGCCAGCAGCGGCAGAAACTACGAGCAGTACTTC; D gene: -; J gene: TRBJ2-7; clone size: -; V gene: TRBV7-2
CDR3 protein: CATSDLRTGGEVDEQFF; CDR3 DNA: TGTGCCACCAGTGATTTGAGGACAGGGGGCGAGGTCGATGAGCAGTTCTTC; D gene: TRBD1; J gene: TRBJ2-1; clone size: -; V gene: TRBV24-1
CDR3 protein: CASSYSPSGSVNEQFF; CDR3 DNA: TGTGCCAGCAGTTACTCGCCTAGCGGGAGTGTCAATGAGCAGTTCTTC; D gene: TRBD2; J gene: TRBJ2-1; clone size: -; V gene: TRBV6-2/TRBV6-3
CDR3 protein: CASDKKTSSYGSTYEQYF; CDR3 DNA: TGTGCCAGCGATAAAAAAACGAGTAGCTACGGTTCAACCTACGAGCAGTACTTC; D gene: -; J gene: TRBJ2-7; clone size: -; V gene: TRBV21-1
CDR3 protein: CATSDPGTGYEQYF; CDR3 DNA: TGTGCCACCAGTGATCCCGGGACAGGGTACGAGCAGTACTTC; D gene: TRBD1; J gene: TRBJ2-7; clone size: -; V gene: TRBV24-1
CDR3 protein: CASSEEGYGYTF; CDR3 DNA: TGTGCCAGCAGTGAGGAGGGGTACGGCTACACCTTC; D gene: -; J gene: TRBJ1-2; clone size: -; V gene: TRBV6-1
CDR3 protein: CAISEWVSAASGANVLTF; CDR3 DNA: TGTGCCATCAGTGAGTGGGTTAGCGCTGCCTCTGGGGCCAACGTCCTGACTTTC; D gene: -; J gene: TRBJ2-6; clone size: -; V gene: TRBV10-3
CDR3 protein: CASRNIAGGNEQFF; CDR3 DNA: TGTGCCAGCAGAAATATAGCGGGCGGGAATGAGCAGTTCTTC; D gene: TRBD2; J gene: TRBJ2-1; clone size: once; V gene: TRBV2
CDR3 protein: CASSLGQATQETQYF; CDR3 DNA: TGTGCCAGCAGCCTCGGACAGGCGACACAAGAGACCCAGTACTTC; D gene: TRBD1; J gene: TRBJ2-5; clone size: -; V gene: TRBV5-8
CDR3 protein: CASSKALGQDVRETQYF; CDR3 DNA: TGTGCCAGCAGCAAAGCGCTCGGACAGGACGTCCGGGAGACCCAGTACTTC; D gene: -; J gene: TRBJ2-5; clone size: once; V gene: TRBV21-1
CDR3 protein: CASSPGLYGYTF; CDR3 DNA: TGTGCCAGCAGCCCAGGGCTATATGGCTACACCTTC; D gene: -; J gene: TRBJ1-2; clone size: -; V gene: TRBV14
CDR3 protein: CASSDPTRRAENTGELFF; CDR3 DNA: TGTGCCAGCAGTGACCCCACCAGGCGAGCGGAGAACACCGGGGAGCTGTTTTTT; D gene: -; J gene: TRBJ2-2; clone size: -; V gene: TRBV6-4
CDR3 protein: CASSQDSVAGKISYEQYF; CDR3 DNA: TGTGCCAGCAGCCAAGATTCGGTAGCGGGGAAAATTTCCTACGAGCAGTACTTC; D gene: TRBD2; J gene: TRBJ2-7; clone size: -; V gene: TRBV3-1/TRBV3-2
CDR3 protein: CASSLIGTAEKLFF; CDR3 DNA: TGTGCCAGCAGTTTAATCGGGACAGCCGAAAAACTGTTTTTT; D gene: TRBD1; J gene: TRBJ1-4; clone size: -; V gene: TRBV28
CDR3 protein: CASSPVEAHHQPQHF; CDR3 DNA: TGTGCCAGCTCACCAGTCGAGGCCCATCATCAGCCCCAGCATTTT; D gene: -; J gene: TRBJ1-5; clone size: few; V gene: TRBV18
CDR3 protein: CASKHTDTQYF; CDR3 DNA: TGCGCCAGCAAACACACAGATACGCAGTATTTT; D gene: -; J gene: TRBJ2-3; clone size: -; V gene: TRBV4-1
CDR3 protein: CASSRLATSGETQYF; CDR3 DNA: TGTGCCAGCAGCCGACTAGCGACTAGTGGGGAGACCCAGTACTTC; D gene: TRBD2; J gene: TRBJ2-5; clone size: -; V gene: TRBV9
CDR3 protein: CSASAGQGDQPQHF; CDR3 DNA: TGCAGTGCTAGTGCGGGACAGGGCGACCAGCCCCAGCATTTT; D gene: TRBD1; J gene: TRBJ1-5; clone size: -; V gene: TRBV20-1
CDR3 protein: CATSDPRTGGIDTQYF; CDR3 DNA: TGTGCCACCAGTGACCCGAGGACAGGGGGCATAGATACGCAGTATTTT; D gene: TRBD1; J gene: TRBJ2-3; clone size: -; V gene: TRBV24-1
CDR3 protein: CASSSHNRGDSPLHF; CDR3 DNA: TGTGCCAGCAGCTCACACAACAGGGGAGATTCACCCCTCCACTTT; D gene: TRBD1; J gene: TRBJ1-6; clone size: -; V gene: TRBV5-6
CDR3 protein: CATSFLGEQYF; CDR3 DNA: TGTGCCACTTCCTTCCTCGGCGAGCAGTACTTC; D gene: -; J gene: TRBJ2-7; clone size: -; V gene: TRBV24-1
CDR3 protein: CASSLRGGTDTQYF; CDR3 DNA: TGTGCCAGCAGCTTACGGGGTGGCACAGATACGCAGTATTTT; D gene: -; J gene: TRBJ2-3; clone size: -; V gene: TRBV13
CDR3 protein: CSASPPGTSGLNTQYF; CDR3 DNA: TGCAGTGCTAGTCCTCCCGGGACTAGCGGCCTAAATACGCAGTATTTT; D gene: TRBD2; J gene: TRBJ2-3; clone size: -; V gene: TRBV20-1
CDR3 protein: CASSLRVLYGYTF; CDR3 DNA: TGTGCCAGCTCACTCCGGGTCCTTTATGGCTACACCTTC; D gene: -; J gene: TRBJ1-2; clone size: -; V gene: TRBV18
CDR3 protein: CASSHLLTGLEQYF; CDR3 DNA: TGTGCCAGCAGCCACCTCTTGACAGGACTCGAGCAGTACTTC; D gene: -; J gene: TRBJ2-7; clone size: -; V gene: TRBV3-1/TRBV3-2
CDR3 protein: CASGGLPEQFF; CDR3 DNA: TGTGCCAGCGGCGGCCTTCCTGAGCAGTTCTTC; D gene: -; J gene: TRBJ2-1; clone size: -; V gene: TRBV11-2
CDR3 protein: CASSQVEGTRGCSVDEQYF; CDR3 DNA: TGTGCCAGCAGCCAAGTAGAAGGGACCAGGGGGTGCTCGGTGGACGAGCAGTACTTC; D gene: TRBD1; J gene: TRBJ2-7; clone size: -; V gene: TRBV3-1/TRBV3-2
CDR3 protein: CASSPFSGREAFF; CDR3 DNA: TGTGCCAGCAGCCCATTTTCAGGGCGTGAGGCTTTCTTT; D gene: -; J gene: TRBJ1-1; clone size: -; V gene: TRBV14
CDR3 protein: CASTIGTGPSGNTIYF; CDR3 DNA: TGTGCCAGCACCATCGGGACAGGGCCCTCTGGAAACACCATATATTTT; D gene: TRBD1; J gene: TRBJ1-3; clone size: -; V gene: TRBV4-2
CDR3 protein: CASSTDRDYGYTF; CDR3 DNA: TGCGCCAGCAGTACCGACAGGGACTATGGCTACACCTTC; D gene: TRBD1; J gene: TRBJ1-2; clone size: -; V gene: TRBV10-2
CDR3 protein: CASSSLSRVGQPQHF; CDR3 DNA: TGTGCCAGCAGTTCCCTCTCCAGGGTAGGCCAGCCCCAGCATTTT; D gene: -; J gene: TRBJ1-5; clone size: once; V gene: TRBV28
CDR3 protein: CASSDSTGIQYF; CDR3 DNA: TGTGCCAGCAGCGACTCGACGGGCATTCAGTACTTC; D gene: -; J gene: TRBJ2-4; clone size: -; V gene: TRBV11-2
CDR3 protein: CASSPDSNYGYTF; CDR3 DNA: TGTGCCAGCAGCCCTGACAGTAACTATGGCTACACCTTC; D gene: -; J gene: TRBJ1-2; clone size: -; V gene: TRBV7-9
CDR3 protein: CASSLTGNIEQYF; CDR3 DNA: TGTGCCAGCAGCTTGACAGGGAATATCGAGCAGTACTTC; D gene: -; J gene: TRBJ2-7; clone size: -; V gene: TRBV5-4
CDR3 protein: CASSESGPVSYEQYF; CDR3 DNA: TGTGCCAGCAGTGAGAGCGGGCCAGTCTCCTACGAGCAGTACTTC; D gene: -; J gene: TRBJ2-7; clone size: -; V gene: TRBV28